This T cell receptor (beta chain) was sequenced during a study of blood T cell repertoires in COVID-19. Trimming shortened V by 4 bases and J by 6 bases, and 3 bases separated the two germline ends. This CDR3 has 11 amino acids. Germline loops: CDR1 LGHNA, CDR2 YSLEER. Patients at the Seattle site were enrolled during active infection and followed longitudinally. Data came from immunoSEQ multiplex PCR; TCRdb stores just in-frame clones and leaves some out. Among hundreds of thousands of clones listed, 90% were seen once. The chain carries TRBV4-3 and TRBJ2-2; D is undetermined. This clonotype was sampled from a woman aged 40 to 50 with COVID-19, enrolled during active disease. What was sequenced was peripheral blood. The CDR3 here is CASSRAGELFF. CDR3 sequence (DNA): TGCGCCAGCAGCCGCGCCGGGGAGCTGTTTTTT.